This entry concerns a single T cell receptor beta chain. Antigen unknown. One base away lies a much larger clone, so this may be a sequencing read error. No cell sorting was done before RNA was extracted from the tissue. Distant lung tissue was collected more than 3 cm away from the tumor edge. These data are taken from a study of tumor and adjacent non-tumor tissue in lung cancer. Study-wide findings and caveats: Tumor repertoires had a smaller top 100 clone share than normal lung. Tumor tissue had significantly higher TCR diversity than normal lung.

Germline CDR1 is SGHRS and CDR2 is YFSETQ. The CDR3 length is 13 residues. TCRbeta libraries were built with three rounds of nested PCR, modified from ARM-PCR. A single record per CDR3 protein comes from TCRdb applying MiXCR to the multiplex PCR reads. The profile shows tens of thousands of distinct CDR3 sequences, about 80% of them singletons. J is TRBJ2-7 and V is TRBV5-1; D may be TRBD2 (6 bases). This TCR was recovered from a woman aged 55-69 years with non-small cell lung cancer. Material: distant non-tumor lung tissue. The CDR3 reads CVSSLGGTYEQYF. DNA of the CDR3: TGCGTCAGCAGCTTGGGGGGAACCTACGAGCAGTACTTC.